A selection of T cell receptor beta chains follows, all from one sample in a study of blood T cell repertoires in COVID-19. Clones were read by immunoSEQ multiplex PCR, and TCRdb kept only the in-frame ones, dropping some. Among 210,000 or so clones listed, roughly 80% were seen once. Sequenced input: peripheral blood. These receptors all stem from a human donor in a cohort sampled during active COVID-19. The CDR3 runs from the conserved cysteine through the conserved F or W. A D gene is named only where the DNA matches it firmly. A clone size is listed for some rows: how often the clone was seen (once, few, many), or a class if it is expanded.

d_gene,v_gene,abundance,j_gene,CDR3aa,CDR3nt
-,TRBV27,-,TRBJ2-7,CASSFRDSYEQYF,TGTGCCAGCAGTTTCCGGGATTCCTACGAGCAGTACTTC
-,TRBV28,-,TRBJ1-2,CASRSSGGGAGYTF,TGTGCCAGCAGATCCTCCGGGGGGGGCGCGGGCTACACCTTC
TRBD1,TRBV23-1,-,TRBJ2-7,CASSQRGQGSVEQYF,TGCGCCAGCAGTCAGCGGGGACAGGGATCGGTGGAGCAGTACTTC
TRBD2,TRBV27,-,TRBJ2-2,CASSPSGLAGVSGELFF,TGTGCCAGCAGTCCCTCGGGACTAGCGGGAGTGAGCGGGGAGCTGTTTTTT
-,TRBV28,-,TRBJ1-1,CASSLFSGENTEAFF,TGTGCCAGCAGTTTATTCTCGGGGGAGAACACTGAAGCTTTCTTT
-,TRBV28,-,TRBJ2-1,CASSLNFYNEQFF,TGTGCCAGCAGTTTGAACTTTTACAATGAGCAGTTCTTC
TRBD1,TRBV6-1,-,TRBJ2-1,CASSAAGTGIYNEQFF,TGTGCCAGCAGTGCCGCCGGGACAGGGATCTACAATGAGCAGTTCTTC
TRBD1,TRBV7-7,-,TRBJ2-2,CASSSTQTGGTGELFF,TGTGCCAGCAGCTCTACCCAGACAGGGGGGACCGGGGAGCTGTTTTTT
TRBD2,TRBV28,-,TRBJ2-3,CASSFSPLAGRAAHTDTQYF,TGTGCCAGCAGTTTCTCCCCGCTAGCGGGACGCGCGGCTCACACAGATACGCAGTATTTT
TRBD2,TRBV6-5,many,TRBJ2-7,CASSEGTSGSYEQYF,TGTGCCAGCAGCGAGGGGACTAGCGGGAGCTACGAGCAGTACTTC
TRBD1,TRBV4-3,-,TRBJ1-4,CASSQGQTGVGEKLFF,TGCGCCAGCAGCCAAGGTCAGACAGGGGTTGGTGAAAAACTGTTTTTT